This T cell receptor (beta chain) was identified in a study of blood T cell repertoires in COVID-19. Details on this clone: The same CDR3 arises from other DNA sequences in this sample as well.

The CDR3 has 11 amino acids. Germline lookup yields CDR1 KGHSH and CDR2 LQKENI. Trimming stripped 10 bases from V and 7 bases from J, with 13 bases between. Repertoires were generated with immunoSEQ multiplex PCR, while TCRdb's copy carries only in-frame clones and drops some. The sample shows a few hundred thousand clones, about 80% of them seen only once. The chain combines TRBV18 with TRBJ1-2; a weak D match, TRBD1 (5 bases). This clonotype was sampled from a person between 70 and 80 years old with COVID-19, enrolled during active disease. The sequenced sample was peripheral blood. CDR3 sequence: CATTGRGGYTF. CDR3 bases: TGTGCCACCACAGGTCGCGGTGGCTACACCTTC.